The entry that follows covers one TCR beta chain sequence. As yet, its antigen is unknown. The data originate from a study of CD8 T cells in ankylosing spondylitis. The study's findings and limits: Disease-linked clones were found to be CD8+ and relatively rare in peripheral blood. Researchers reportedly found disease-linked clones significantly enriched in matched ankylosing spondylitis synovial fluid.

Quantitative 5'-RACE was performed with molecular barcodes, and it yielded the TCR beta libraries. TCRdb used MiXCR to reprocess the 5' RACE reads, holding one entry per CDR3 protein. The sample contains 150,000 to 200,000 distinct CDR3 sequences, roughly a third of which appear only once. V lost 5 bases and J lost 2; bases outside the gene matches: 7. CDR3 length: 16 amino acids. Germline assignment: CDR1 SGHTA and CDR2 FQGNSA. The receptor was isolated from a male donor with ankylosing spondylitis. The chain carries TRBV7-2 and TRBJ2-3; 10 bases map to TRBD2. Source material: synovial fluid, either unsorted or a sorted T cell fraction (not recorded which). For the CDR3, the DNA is TGTGCCAGCAGCCCGCCTACTAGCGGGAACACAGATACGCAGTATTTT. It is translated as CASSPPTSGNTDTQYF. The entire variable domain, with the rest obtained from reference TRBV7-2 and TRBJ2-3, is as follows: GAGVSQSPSNKVTEKGKDVELRCDPISGHTALYWYRQSLGQGLEFLIYFQGNSAPDKSGLPSDRFSAERTGGSVSTLTIQRTQQEDSAVYLCASSPPTSGNTDTQYFGPGTRLTVL.